Shown below are 24 T cell receptor beta chains from a single sample sequenced in a study of T cell changes during pregnancy in multiple sclerosis. Using immunoSEQ multiplex PCR, the repertoire was profiled, and TCRdb retains in-frame clones only, with some absent. The data hold 100,000 to 150,000 clones, with approximately 93% observed a single time. The sequencing here drew on peripheral blood, taken before pregnancy. The receptors derive from a female donor with multiple sclerosis, enrolled in a pregnancy study.

This clone came up once. Other DNA sequences in this sample translate to the same CDR3. V and J are TRBV2 and TRBJ2-2, with D uncertain. The CDR3 loop spans 15 amino acids. Looked up from germline, CDR1 is SNHLY and CDR2 is FYNNEI. V was pared by 2 bases and J by 0 bases, with 7 bases between. The CDR3 is CASSETRSNTGELFF. CDR3 DNA: TGTGCCAGCAGTGAAACGCGATCGAACACCGGGGAGCTGTTTTTT.

The chain recombines TRBV4-1 with TRBJ1-1; no reliable D call. The ends were cut back, 3 bases at V and 0 bases at J, with 11 bases in the middle. From germline, CDR1 is MGHRA and CDR2 YSYEKL. CDR3 length: 15 amino acids. The CDR3 spells CASSHFTELNTEAFF. CDR3 in DNA: TGCGCCAGCAGCCACTTTACAGAACTGAACACTGAAGCTTTCTTT.

The chain couples TRBV7-3 to TRBJ2-1, with no clear D. V was clipped by 4 bases and J by 8 bases, with 15 bases between them. The germline V gene has CDR1 SGHTA and CDR2 FQGTGA. There are 14 residues in the CDR3. The CDR3 coding sequence is TGTGCCAGCAGCTACCTGGGCCCTCCGGATGAGCAGTTCTTC. Encoded protein: CASSYLGPPDEQFF.

This chain uses TRBV5-1 with TRBJ2-5; 12 bases match TRBD2. V shed 5 bases and J 4 bases; nucleotides not matched to a gene: 9. CDR1 and CDR2 (germline): SGHRS, YFSETQ. This CDR3 spans 16 amino acids. The CDR3 DNA follows: TGCGCCAGCAGTCAATCCCCGGGACTAGCGGGAGAGACCCAGTACTTC. Residues: CASSQSPGLAGETQYF.

The chain couples TRBV5-1 to TRBJ2-3; weak D call: TRBD1 (5 bases). The CDR3 contains 14 residues. The germline V gene has CDR1 SGHRS and CDR2 YFSETQ. Trimming removed 0 bases from V and 2 bases from J, with 7 bases in between. The DNA for the CDR3 is TGCGCCAGCAGCTTGGAGGGGCCCACAGATACGCAGTATTTT. Translation: CASSLEGPTDTQYF.

This chain's CDR3 is CASSLGAPGGTEAFF. CDR3 sequence (DNA): TGTGCCAGCAGTTTAGGGGCCCCGGGGGGCACTGAAGCTTTCTTT. V is TRBV28 and J is TRBJ1-1; maybe TRBD1 (5 bases). CDR1 is MDHEN and CDR2 is SYDVKM in the germline V gene. The CDR3 is 15 amino acids. V was trimmed by 2 bases and J by 4 bases, leaving 14 bases between them. Together with reference TRBV28 and TRBJ1-1, the CDR3 gives the full variable domain: DVKVTQSSRYLVKRTGEKVFLECVQDMDHENMFWYRQDPGLGLRLIYFSYDVKMKEKGDIPEGYSVSREKKERFSLILESASTNQTSMYLCASSLGAPGGTEAFFGQGTRLTVV.

This chain links TRBV29-1 with TRBJ1-1; 8 bases fit TRBD1. CDR1 and CDR2 from the germline V gene are SQVTM and ANQGSEA. V gave up 6 bases and J gave up 6 bases; unmatched junction bases: 12. This CDR3 is built from 14 residues. CDR3 residues: CSVHPRQGSAEAFF. For the CDR3, the DNA is TGCAGCGTGCACCCCAGACAGGGGTCGGCTGAAGCTTTCTTT.

This CDR3 reads CASSLVGGGILRNTEAFF. CDR3 in DNA: TGTGCCAGCAGCTTAGTCGGGGGGGGAATTCTACGGAACACTGAAGCTTTCTTT. The chain is built from TRBV7-9 and TRBJ1-1, with D perhaps matching TRBD1 (5 bases). The CDR3 contains 18 residues. Germline V gene lookup returns CDR1 SEHNR and CDR2 FQNEAQ (reference sequence). V was trimmed by 1 base and J by 1 base, leaving 19 bases between them.

This chain connects TRBV30 to TRBJ1-2; 7 positions match TRBD1. This CDR3 contains 12 residues. The germline gives CDR1 GTSNPN, CDR2 SVGIG (reference sequence). V lost 2 bases and J lost 11; bases outside the gene matches: 8. CDR3 loop: CAWSPWTGRYTF. In DNA form, the CDR3 reads TGTGCCTGGAGTCCGTGGACAGGACGGTACACCTTC. The variable domain in full, completed from reference TRBV30 and TRBJ1-2, reads SQTIHQWPATLVQPVGSPLSLECTVEGTSNPNLYWYRQAAGRGLQLLFYSVGIGQISSEVPQNLSASRPQDRQFILSSKKLLLSDSGFYLCAWSPWTGRYTFGSGTRLTVV.

CDR3 coding DNA: TGTGCCAGCAGTGAGGGACAGAGTCACAATGAGCAGTTCTTC. This codes for CASSEGQSHNEQFF. The chain uses TRBV6-4 and TRBJ2-1; 7 bases are shared with TRBD1. From germline, CDR1 is MRHNA and CDR2 SNTAGT. V was pared by 3 bases and J by 5 bases, with 4 bases of the junction left unmatched. The CDR3 is 14 amino acids.

The rearrangement joins TRBV5-6 to TRBJ1-4, with 8 positions matching TRBD1. There are 12 residues in the CDR3. The V and J ends lost 3 bases and 13 bases, in that order; junction bases with no gene match: 5. Germline V lookup: CDR1 SGHDT, CDR2 YYEEEE. The CDR3, as DNA: TGTGCCAGCAGCTCGCAGGGGGCTGTACTGTTTTTT. The encoded protein is CASSSQGAVLFF. Full variable domain (outside the CDR3, taken from reference TRBV5-6 and TRBJ1-4): DAGVTQSPTHLIKTRGQQVTLRCSPKSGHDTVSWYQQALGQGPQFIFQYYEEEERQRGNFPDRFSGHQFPNYSSELNVNALLLGDSALYLCASSSQGAVLFFGSGTQLSVL.

The CDR3 here is CASTQASPTYEQYF. The DNA of the CDR3 is TGTGCCAGCACTCAAGCTAGCCCCACCTACGAGCAGTACTTC. The V call is TRBV6-1, the J call TRBJ2-7, with D possibly TRBD2 on 5 matching bases. CDR1 MNHNS and CDR2 SASEGT come from the germline V gene. Trimming removed 7 bases at V and 2 bases at J, with 15 bases between. CDR3 length equals 14 residues.

V gene TRBV10-3 combines with J gene TRBJ2-7; TRBD2 agrees at 11 bases. V shed 6 bases, J shed 3 bases, and the junction held 7 bases outside the gene matches. Germline-derived CDR1 and CDR2 are ENHRY and SYGVKD. The CDR3 spans 15 residues. CDR3 nucleotide sequence: TGTGCCATCAGGCGCGGGACTAGCGGAGACTACGAGCAGTACTTC. Protein: CAIRRGTSGDYEQYF.

This chain links TRBV12-5 with TRBJ2-2; no clear D gene. Germline lookup yields CDR1 LGHNT and CDR2 FRNRAP. The CDR3 is made up of 14 amino acids. V was pared by 0 bases and J by 4 bases, with 6 bases between. The CDR3 DNA reads TGTGCTAGTGGTTTGGTTCCGGGCACCGGGGAGCTGTTTTTT. Translation gives CASGLVPGTGELFF.

This clone was picked up one time. V usage is TRBV6-6 and J usage is TRBJ2-5, with D possibly TRBD1 on 5 matching bases. Trimming took 0 bases from V and 3 from J, leaving 11 bases between them. CDR1 MNHNY and CDR2 SVGAGI come from the germline V gene (reference sequence). The CDR3 runs 15 residues. The CDR3 sequence: CASSYSRGREETQYF. For the CDR3, the DNA is TGTGCCAGCAGTTACTCGAGAGGCAGGGAAGAGACCCAGTACTTC.

The chain joins TRBV6-1 to TRBJ1-2; 7 bases are a match to TRBD1. With 8 bases clipped from V and 8 bases from J, the junction kept 14 bases outside the gene matches. The CDR3 contains 14 residues. Germline V gene sequence: CDR1 MNHNS, CDR2 SASEGT. CDR3 sequence (DNA): TGTGCCAGCGCAGGGACAGCCATTGGGAGAGGCTACACCTTC. Residues: CASAGTAIGRGYTF.

The rearrangement uses TRBV19 and TRBJ2-1, with TRBD2 as a possible D gene (5 bases). The germline V gene encodes CDR1 LNHDA and CDR2 SQIVND (reference sequence). Trimming left V 1 base short and J 10 bases short, with 17 bases between. CDR3 length equals 15 residues. The CDR3 is CASSIGGSPRFEQFF. For the CDR3, the DNA is TGTGCCAGTAGTATAGGAGGGTCCCCGAGATTCGAGCAGTTCTTC.

The chain has TRBV6-5 and TRBJ2-7, with 12 bases identical to TRBD1. The trim removed 2 bases at V and 7 bases at J, leaving 6 bases unmatched. CDR3 length equals 15 residues. Germline CDR1 MNHEY, CDR2 SVGAGI. The chain's CDR3 is CASSYLGTGGREQYF. CDR3 bases: TGTGCCAGCAGTTACCTAGGGACAGGGGGCCGGGAGCAGTACTTC.

The rearrangement joins TRBV28 to TRBJ1-5; 10 positions match TRBD1. The CDR3 runs to 19 residues. J lost 6 bases, V lost 8 bases, and 22 bases had no gene match. The germline gives CDR1 MDHEN, CDR2 SYDVKM. CDR3 sequence (DNA): TGTGCCAGCTCCTATCGGGTCCGACAGGGGGCTTATTTGAGTCAGCCCCAGCATTTT. Its translation is CASSYRVRQGAYLSQPQHF.

The genes are TRBV7-3 and TRBJ2-3, with TRBD1 matching 8 bases. This CDR3 is 15 amino acids long. The J segment lost 3 bases and the V segment lost 5 bases, leaving 7 bases of the junction unmatched. In germline, CDR1 is SGHTA, CDR2 FQGTGA. The CDR3 DNA reads as TGTGCCAGCAGCACCCGACAGGGGACGACAGATACGCAGTATTTT. Translating gives CASSTRQGTTDTQYF.

The chain carries TRBV5-5 and TRBJ2-1; D might be TRBD1 (5 bases). The CDR3 runs 14 residues. Germline CDR1 and CDR2: SGHKS and YYEKEE (reference sequence). Between the trimmed V and J ends, which lost 7 bases and 0 bases, there was a span of 11 bases. The CDR3: CASGPDISYNEQFF. The CDR3 DNA follows: TGTGCCAGCGGACCGGACATCTCCTACAATGAGCAGTTCTTC. Looking up the rest from reference TRBV5-5 and TRBJ2-1 gives the full variable domain: DAGVTQSPTHLIKTRGQQVTLRCSPISGHKSVSWYQQVLGQGPQFIFQYYEKEERGRGNFPDRFSARQFPNYSSELNVNALLLGDSALYLCASGPDISYNEQFFGPGTRLTVL.

The rearrangement joins TRBV27 to TRBJ1-1; 11 bases are a match to TRBD1. The CDR3 contains 16 residues. V lost 6 bases, J lost 7 bases, and 13 bases stayed unmatched. Germline CDR1 reads MNHEY; CDR2 reads SMNVEV (reference sequence). The chain's CDR3 is CASSRGQGALPHEAFF. CDR3 DNA sequence: TGTGCCAGCAGCCGTGGACAGGGGGCCCTCCCTCATGAAGCTTTCTTT.

The chain uses TRBV7-3 and TRBJ2-3, with a tentative D call TRBD1 (6 bases). V was shortened by 1 base and J by 4 bases, with 9 bases between the two germline ends. The CDR3 runs 14 residues. The germline V gene has CDR1 SGHTA and CDR2 FQGTGA. The CDR3 sequence is CASSLRGGSDTQYF. The CDR3 DNA sequence: TGTGCCAGCAGCTTAAGAGGGGGTTCAGATACGCAGTATTTT. The complete variable domain, with remaining parts taken from reference TRBV7-3 and TRBJ2-3, reads GAGVSQTPSNKVTEKGKYVELRCDPISGHTALYWYRQSLGQGPEFLIYFQGTGAADDSGLPNDRFFAVRPEGSVSTLKIQRTERGDSAVYLCASSLRGGSDTQYFGPGTRLTVL.

The chain employs TRBV6-1 and TRBJ2-2, with a weak D call TRBD1 (5 bases). Trimming stripped 7 bases from V and 7 bases from J, with 10 bases between. Germline V gene sequence: CDR1 MNHNS, CDR2 SASEGT. There are 12 residues in the CDR3. CDR3 in amino acids: CASKGWDGELFF. Here the CDR3 DNA reads TGTGCCAGCAAGGGGTGGGACGGGGAGCTGTTTTTT.